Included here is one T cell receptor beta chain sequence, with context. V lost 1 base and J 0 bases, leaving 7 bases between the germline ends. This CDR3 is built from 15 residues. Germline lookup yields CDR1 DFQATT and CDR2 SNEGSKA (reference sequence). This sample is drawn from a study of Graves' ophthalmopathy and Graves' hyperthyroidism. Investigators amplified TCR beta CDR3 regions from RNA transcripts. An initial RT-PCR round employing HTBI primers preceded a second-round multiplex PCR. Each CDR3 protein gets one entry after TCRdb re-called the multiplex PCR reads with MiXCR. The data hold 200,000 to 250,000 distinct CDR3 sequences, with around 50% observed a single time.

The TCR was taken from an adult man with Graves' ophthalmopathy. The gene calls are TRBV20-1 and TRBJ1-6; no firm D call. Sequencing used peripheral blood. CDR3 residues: CSARVVSSYNSPLHF. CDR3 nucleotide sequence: TGCAGTGCTAGAGTGGTGAGCTCCTATAATTCACCCCTCCACTTT.